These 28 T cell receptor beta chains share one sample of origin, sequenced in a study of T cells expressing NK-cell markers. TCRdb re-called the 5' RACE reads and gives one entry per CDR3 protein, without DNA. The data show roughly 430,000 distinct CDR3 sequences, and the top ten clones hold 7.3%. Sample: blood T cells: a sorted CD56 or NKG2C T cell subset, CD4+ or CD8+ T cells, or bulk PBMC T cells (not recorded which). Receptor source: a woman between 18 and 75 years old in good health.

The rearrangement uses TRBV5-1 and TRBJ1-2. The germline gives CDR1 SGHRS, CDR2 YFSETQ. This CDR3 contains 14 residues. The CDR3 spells CASRLSGGNYGYTF.

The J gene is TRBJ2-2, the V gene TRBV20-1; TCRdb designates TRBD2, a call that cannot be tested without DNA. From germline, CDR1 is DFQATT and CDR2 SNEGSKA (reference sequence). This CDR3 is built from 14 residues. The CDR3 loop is CSARSGRRTGELFF.

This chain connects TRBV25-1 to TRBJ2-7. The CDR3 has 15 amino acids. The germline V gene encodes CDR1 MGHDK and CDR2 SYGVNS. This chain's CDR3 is CASNRQGSETYEQYF.

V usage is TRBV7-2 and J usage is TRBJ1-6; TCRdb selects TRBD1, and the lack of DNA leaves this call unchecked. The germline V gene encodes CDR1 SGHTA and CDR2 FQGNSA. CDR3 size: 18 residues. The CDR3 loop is CASSLAFSKGGWNSPLHF.

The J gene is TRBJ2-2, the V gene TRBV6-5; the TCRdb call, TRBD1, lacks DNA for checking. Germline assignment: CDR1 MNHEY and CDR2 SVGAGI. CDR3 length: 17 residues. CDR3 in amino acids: CASSWDTYRVVTGELFF.

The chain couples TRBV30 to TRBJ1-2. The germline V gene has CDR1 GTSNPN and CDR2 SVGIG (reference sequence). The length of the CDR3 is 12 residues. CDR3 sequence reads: CAWSKDQAGYTF.

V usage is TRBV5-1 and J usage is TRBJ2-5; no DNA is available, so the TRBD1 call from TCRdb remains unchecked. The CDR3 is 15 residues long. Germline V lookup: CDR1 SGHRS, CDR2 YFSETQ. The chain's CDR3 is CASSLRVAGQETQYF.

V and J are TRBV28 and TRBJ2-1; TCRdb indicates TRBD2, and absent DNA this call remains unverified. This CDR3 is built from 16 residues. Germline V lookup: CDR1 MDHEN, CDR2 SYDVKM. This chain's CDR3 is CASSLSASGTHNEQFF.

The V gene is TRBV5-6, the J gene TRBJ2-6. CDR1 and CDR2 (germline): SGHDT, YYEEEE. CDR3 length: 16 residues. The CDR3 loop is CASSLGGTSGANVLTF.

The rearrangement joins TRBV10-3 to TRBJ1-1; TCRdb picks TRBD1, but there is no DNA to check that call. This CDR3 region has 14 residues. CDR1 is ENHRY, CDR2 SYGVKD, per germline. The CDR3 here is CAISGGALNTEAFF.

The CDR3 here is CSASPSSYEQYF. The chain carries TRBV20-1 and TRBJ2-7. In germline, CDR1 is DFQATT, CDR2 SNEGSKA (reference sequence). The CDR3 runs 12 residues.

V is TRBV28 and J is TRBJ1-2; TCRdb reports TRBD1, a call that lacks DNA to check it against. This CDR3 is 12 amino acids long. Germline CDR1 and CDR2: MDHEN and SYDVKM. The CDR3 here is CASGTSNYGYTF.

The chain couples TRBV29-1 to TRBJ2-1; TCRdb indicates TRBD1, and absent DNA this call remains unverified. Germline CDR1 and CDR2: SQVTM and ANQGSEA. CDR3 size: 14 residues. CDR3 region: CSVGYGGAGNEQFF.

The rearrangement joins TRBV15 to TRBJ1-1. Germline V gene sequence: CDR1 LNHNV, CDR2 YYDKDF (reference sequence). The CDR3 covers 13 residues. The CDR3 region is CATSRDRHTEAFF.

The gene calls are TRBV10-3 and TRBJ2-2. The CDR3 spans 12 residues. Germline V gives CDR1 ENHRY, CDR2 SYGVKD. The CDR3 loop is CAISPIPGELFF.

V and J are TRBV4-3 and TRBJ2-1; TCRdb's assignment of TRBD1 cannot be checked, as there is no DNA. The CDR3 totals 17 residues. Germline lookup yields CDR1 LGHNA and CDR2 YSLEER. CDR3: CASSQDEADPGYNEQFF.

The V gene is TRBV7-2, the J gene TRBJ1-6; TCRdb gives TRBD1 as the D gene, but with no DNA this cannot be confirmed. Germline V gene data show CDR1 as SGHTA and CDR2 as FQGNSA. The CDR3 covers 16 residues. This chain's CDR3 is CASSPHGTGTNSPLHF.

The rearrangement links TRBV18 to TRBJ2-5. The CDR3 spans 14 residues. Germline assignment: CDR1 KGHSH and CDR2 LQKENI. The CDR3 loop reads CASSPTLGLETQYF.

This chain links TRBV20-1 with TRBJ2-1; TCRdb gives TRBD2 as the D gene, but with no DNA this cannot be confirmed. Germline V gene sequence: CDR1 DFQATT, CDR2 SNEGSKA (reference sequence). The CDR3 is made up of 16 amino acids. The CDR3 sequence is CSARPRLKRLDNEQFF.

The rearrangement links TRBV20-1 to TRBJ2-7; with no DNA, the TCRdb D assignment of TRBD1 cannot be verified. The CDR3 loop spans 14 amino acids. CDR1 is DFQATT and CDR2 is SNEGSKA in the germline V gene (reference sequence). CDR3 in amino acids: CSAPSRDSLYEQYF.

The CDR3 is CSARFGAASTDTQYF. The chain is built from TRBV20-1 and TRBJ2-3; TCRdb indicates TRBD1, and absent DNA this call remains unverified. CDR1 and CDR2 (germline): DFQATT, SNEGSKA (reference sequence). This CDR3 is 15 amino acids long.

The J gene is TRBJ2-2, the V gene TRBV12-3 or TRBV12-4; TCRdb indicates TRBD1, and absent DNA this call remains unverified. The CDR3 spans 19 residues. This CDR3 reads CASSLVSGSTGAPTGELFF.

The CDR3 reads CASSSTGGGKAFF. The rearrangement joins TRBV7-3 to TRBJ1-1; without DNA, the TCRdb call of TRBD1 cannot be checked. The CDR3 has 13 residues. Germline CDR1 reads SGHTA; CDR2 reads FQGTGA.

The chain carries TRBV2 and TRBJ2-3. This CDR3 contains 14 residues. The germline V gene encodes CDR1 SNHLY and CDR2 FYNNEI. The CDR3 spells CASSARQTTDTQYF.

This chain's CDR3 is CASSHPPGGMNTEAFF. The chain is built from TRBV5-1 and TRBJ1-1; the D gene TCRdb calls, TRBD1, cannot be checked with no DNA. CDR1 is SGHRS, CDR2 YFSETQ, per germline. The CDR3 covers 16 residues.

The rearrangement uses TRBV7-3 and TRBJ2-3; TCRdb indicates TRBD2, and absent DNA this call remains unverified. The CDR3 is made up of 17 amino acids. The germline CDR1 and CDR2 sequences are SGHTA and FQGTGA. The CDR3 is CASSLTPKREYTDTQYF.

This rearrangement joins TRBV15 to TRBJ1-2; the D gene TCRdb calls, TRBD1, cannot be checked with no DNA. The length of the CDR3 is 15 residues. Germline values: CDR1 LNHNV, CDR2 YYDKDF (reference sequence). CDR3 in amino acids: CATSRDQGQGSGYTF.

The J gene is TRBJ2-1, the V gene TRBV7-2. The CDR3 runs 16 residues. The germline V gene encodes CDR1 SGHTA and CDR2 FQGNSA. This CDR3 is CASSLAVRRQNNEQFF.